Included here is one TCR beta chain sequence, with context. Its specificity is unknown. TCRdb's table, derived via immunoSEQ multiplex PCR, lists solely in-frame clones and lacks some. The sample includes around 33,000 clones, more than 60% seen only once; the top ten take about 30%. Germline V gene data show CDR1 as SEHNR and CDR2 as FQNEAQ (reference sequence). Trimming shortened V by 5 bases and J by 2 bases, and 11 bases separated the two germline ends. The CDR3 has 14 residues. The sample comes from a study of STAT3 mutations in large granular lymphocyte leukemia. Study-wide results and limits: All newly emerging clones after therapy were STAT3 wild type. Variable sampling intervals and differing treatment regimens complicated linking therapy response to TCR clonal burden changes. In T-cell large granular lymphocyte leukemia, about half of patients showed multiple immunodominant subclonotypes.

The rearrangement uses TRBV7-9 and TRBJ2-3, with D possibly being TRBD2 (5 bases). This sequence was found in a woman aged 50 to 65 with T-cell large granular lymphocyte leukemia. Some clones in this sample may be carry-over from other donors' samples. Sequencing was carried out using peripheral blood mononuclear cells. CDR3: CASSRRDFTDTQYF. The CDR3 DNA follows: TGTGCCAGCAGCAGACGGGATTTCACAGATACGCAGTATTTT.